The 15 T cell receptor beta chains given below trace back to one sample, sequenced in a study of T cell clonality in common variable immunodeficiency. Repertoires were generated with immunoSEQ multiplex PCR, while TCRdb's copy carries only in-frame clones and drops some. Reported are 15,000 to 20,000 clones, none seen only once; the ten largest carry over 6.5%. Broader study findings: Common variable immunodeficiency TCR beta sequences reportedly had fewer deletions and N-nucleotide insertions.

These receptors' targets are unknown. The source material was peripheral blood mononuclear cells. The origin of the receptors is a human donor with common variable immunodeficiency.

This clone was seen at least ten times. CDR3 DNA, as far as it was read: TGCGCCAGCAGCCAACCAGGGGTAAATTCACCC. Protein: CASSQPGVNSP. The full CDR3 protein is CASSQPGVNSPLHF. The chain carries TRBV5-1 and TRBJ1-6; a weak D match, TRBD1 (6 bases). The read finishes 3 residues shy of the CDR3 end, and the germline J gene is used to complete it. V lost 4 bases to trimming and J lost 7 bases, with 12 bases between them. CDR1 and CDR2 (germline): SGHRS, YFSETQ. The CDR3 is made up of 14 amino acids.

For this clone: Coverage ceases 3 residues before the CDR3 finishes, and the germline J gene fills in the end. The chain combines TRBV19 with TRBJ1-1; maybe TRBD1 (5 bases). The V end lost 3 bases, the J end lost 4 bases, and 12 bases lay between the germline ends. There are 14 residues in the CDR3. Per the germline V gene, CDR1 is LNHDA and CDR2 is SQIVND (reference sequence). The part of the CDR3 DNA that was read is TGTGCCAGTAGTATCCAGGGCGGGGCCACTGAA. This translates into CASSIQGGATE. The full CDR3 protein is CASSIQGGATEAFF.

This clone appeared a few times. Read sequence stops 3 residues before the CDR3 end, and the germline J gene provides the missing end. V is TRBV5-1 and J is TRBJ2-7; TRBD1 is a possible D gene (6 bases). The CDR3 has 18 amino acids. V lost 4 bases to trimming and J lost 3 bases, with 26 bases between them. Germline CDR1 SGHRS, CDR2 YFSETQ. The CDR3 DNA, read in part, is TGCGCCAGCAGCCCCACAATGGGGCAGGGGCCCCCTTACTACGAG. Its protein is CASSPTMGQGPPYYE. The entire CDR3 is CASSPTMGQGPPYYEQYF.

In this sample, this clone turned up many times. The read ends 3 residues before the CDR3 terminus; that terminus is restored from the germline J gene. The chain recombines TRBV2 with TRBJ1-5, with D unclear. Germline CDR1 is SNHLY and CDR2 is FYNNEI. This CDR3 has 13 residues. V lost 7 bases, J lost 1 base, and 8 bases lay in between. CDR3 residues: CASMRYSNQPQHF. CDR3 DNA, as far as it was read: TGTGCCAGCATGCGGTACAGCAATCAGCCC. Supplemented by reference TRBV2 and TRBJ1-5, the full variable domain reads EPEVTQTPSHQVTQMGQEVILRCVPISNHLYFYWYRQILGQKVEFLVSFYNNEISEKSEIFDDQFSVERPDGSNFTLKIRSTKLEDSAMYFCASMRYSNQPQHFGDGTRLSIL.

This clone was seen many times. The read ends 3 residues before the CDR3 terminus; that terminus is restored from the germline J gene. J is TRBJ2-3 and V is TRBV6-2 or TRBV6-3, with D possibly matching TRBD2 (6 bases). The ends were cut back, 6 bases at V and 0 bases at J, with 10 bases in the middle. The CDR3 covers 14 residues. The V gene's germline CDR1 is MNHEY and CDR2 SVGEGT. CDR3: CASRAGHSTDTQYF. CDR3 DNA, as far as it was read: TGTGCCAGCAGGGCGGGGCACAGCACAGATACG.

This clone was counted between two and nine times. The CDR3 is cut off 3 residues early in the read; its end comes from the germline J gene. The V and J genes are TRBV20-1 and TRBJ2-7, with 8 bases that match TRBD2. The CDR3 is made up of 13 amino acids. The germline V gene encodes CDR1 DFQATT and CDR2 SNEGSKA (reference sequence). V trimming: 6 bases; J trimming: 2 bases; junction bases outside the gene matches: 6. The CDR3 here is CSAHAGGTYEQYF. Partial CDR3 DNA: TGCAGTGCGCATGCGGGGGGAACCTACGAG.

Partial CDR3 DNA: TGTGCCTGGAGTGTAGCCTGGGCCATTGGGAACACTGAA. Amino acid sequence: CAWSVAWAIGNTE. The entire CDR3 protein reads CAWSVAWAIGNTEAFF. The chain joins TRBV30 to TRBJ1-1; no clear D gene. Sequencing ends 3 residues short of the CDR3 end; the germline J gene provides the rest. The germline V gene has CDR1 GTSNPN and CDR2 SVGIG (reference sequence). The CDR3 extends over 16 amino acids. Between the trimmed V and J ends, which lost 0 bases and 1 base, there was a span of 15 bases.

This clone has a count of ten or more. The read is 3 residues too short to cover the CDR3 end, so that end is filled in from the germline J gene. The chain joins TRBV7-9 to TRBJ2-3; D is unresolved. Per the germline V gene, CDR1 is SEHNR and CDR2 is FQNEAQ (reference sequence). This CDR3 is built from 13 residues. The V and J ends lost 2 bases and 5 bases respectively, with 8 bases between them. The CDR3 sequence is CASSLSPGDTQYF. The CDR3 DNA, read in part, is TGTGCCAGCAGCTTAAGCCCAGGAGATACG.

In this sample, this clone turned up a few times. The CDR3 reads CASSWTSGTSEQFF. The DNA read from the CDR3 is TGTGCCAGCAGCTGGACTAGCGGGACGAGTGAG. The chain links TRBV6-2 or TRBV6-3 to TRBJ2-1; 12 nucleotides match TRBD2. The read ends 3 residues before the CDR3 terminus; that terminus is restored from the germline J gene. There are 14 residues in the CDR3. Germline V gene data show CDR1 as MNHEY and CDR2 as SVGEGT. With 6 bases clipped from V and 9 bases from J, the junction kept 6 bases outside the gene matches.

This clone was found a few times. The sequenced fragment ends 3 residues before the CDR3 boundary, so the rest is inferred from the germline J gene. The chain joins TRBV11-2 to TRBJ1-2; D remains ambiguous. Germline CDR1 SGHAT, CDR2 FQNNGV. This CDR3 contains 13 residues. The sequenced CDR3 bases are TGTGCCAGCAGCCCCCTACGCGGTCGGGGC. Translated, it gives CASSPLRGRG. The full-length CDR3 reads as CASSPLRGRGYTF.

The table lists this clone with a few counts. The read stops 3 residues short of the end of the CDR3; the missing end is completed from the germline J gene. The chain employs TRBV19 and TRBJ1-4, with D possibly being TRBD1 (5 bases). Trimming left V 5 bases short and J 2 bases short, with 12 bases between. The CDR3 has 15 residues. Germline lookup yields CDR1 LNHDA and CDR2 SQIVND (reference sequence). CDR3 amino acids: CASSVPGRTNEKLFF. Incomplete CDR3 DNA: TGTGCCAGTAGTGTTCCAGGGAGGACTAATGAAAAA.

At least ten counts were recorded for this clone. The read ends 3 residues before the CDR3 terminus; that terminus is restored from the germline J gene. V is TRBV5-1 and J is TRBJ2-1, with 8 positions matching TRBD2. The CDR3 has 15 residues. From germline, CDR1 is SGHRS and CDR2 YFSETQ. With V trimmed by 0 bases and J by 7 bases, 6 bases remained unmatched. Partial CDR3 DNA: TGCGCCAGCAGCTTGGAGCGGGGGACCTCTAATGAG. It translates to CASSLERGTSNE. The full-length CDR3 reads as CASSLERGTSNEQFF.

This clone was found a few times. From the germline J gene comes the end of the CDR3, since the read stops 3 residues before it. J is TRBJ2-1 and V is TRBV19, with TRBD2 matching over 10 bases. Per the germline V gene, CDR1 is LNHDA and CDR2 is SQIVND (reference sequence). V shed 7 bases and J 3 bases; nucleotides not matched to a gene: 6. The CDR3 is 15 amino acids. The covered CDR3 bases are TGTGCCAGTACTTACAGCGGGAGGGGCTACAATGAG. Encoded protein: CASTYSGRGYNE. The entire CDR3 sequence reads CASTYSGRGYNEQFF.

Concerning this clone itself: The sequenced fragment ends 3 residues before the CDR3 boundary, so the rest is inferred from the germline J gene. V is TRBV11-2 and J is TRBJ1-2, with D unresolved. This CDR3 has 12 residues. From germline, CDR1 is SGHAT and CDR2 FQNNGV. V lost 1 base and J 6 bases, leaving 6 bases between the germline ends. Incomplete CDR3 DNA: TGTGCCAGCAGCTTAGGAAGGGATGGC. Encoded protein: CASSLGRDG. The full CDR3 sequence reads CASSLGRDGYTF.

This clone was found a few times. The CDR3 end falls 3 residues outside the read, so it is completed with the germline J gene. The same CDR3 can be traced to other DNA sequences in this sample. The rearrangement uses TRBV20-1 and TRBJ2-5, with 9 bases fitting TRBD2. The trim removed 3 bases at V and 5 bases at J, leaving 4 bases unmatched. Germline-derived CDR1 and CDR2 are DFQATT and SNEGSKA (reference sequence). CDR3 length equals 13 residues. CDR3 DNA (partial): TGCAGTGCTAGGGCGAGCGGGAGGGAGACC. It codes for CSARASGRET. In full, the CDR3 is CSARASGRETQYF.